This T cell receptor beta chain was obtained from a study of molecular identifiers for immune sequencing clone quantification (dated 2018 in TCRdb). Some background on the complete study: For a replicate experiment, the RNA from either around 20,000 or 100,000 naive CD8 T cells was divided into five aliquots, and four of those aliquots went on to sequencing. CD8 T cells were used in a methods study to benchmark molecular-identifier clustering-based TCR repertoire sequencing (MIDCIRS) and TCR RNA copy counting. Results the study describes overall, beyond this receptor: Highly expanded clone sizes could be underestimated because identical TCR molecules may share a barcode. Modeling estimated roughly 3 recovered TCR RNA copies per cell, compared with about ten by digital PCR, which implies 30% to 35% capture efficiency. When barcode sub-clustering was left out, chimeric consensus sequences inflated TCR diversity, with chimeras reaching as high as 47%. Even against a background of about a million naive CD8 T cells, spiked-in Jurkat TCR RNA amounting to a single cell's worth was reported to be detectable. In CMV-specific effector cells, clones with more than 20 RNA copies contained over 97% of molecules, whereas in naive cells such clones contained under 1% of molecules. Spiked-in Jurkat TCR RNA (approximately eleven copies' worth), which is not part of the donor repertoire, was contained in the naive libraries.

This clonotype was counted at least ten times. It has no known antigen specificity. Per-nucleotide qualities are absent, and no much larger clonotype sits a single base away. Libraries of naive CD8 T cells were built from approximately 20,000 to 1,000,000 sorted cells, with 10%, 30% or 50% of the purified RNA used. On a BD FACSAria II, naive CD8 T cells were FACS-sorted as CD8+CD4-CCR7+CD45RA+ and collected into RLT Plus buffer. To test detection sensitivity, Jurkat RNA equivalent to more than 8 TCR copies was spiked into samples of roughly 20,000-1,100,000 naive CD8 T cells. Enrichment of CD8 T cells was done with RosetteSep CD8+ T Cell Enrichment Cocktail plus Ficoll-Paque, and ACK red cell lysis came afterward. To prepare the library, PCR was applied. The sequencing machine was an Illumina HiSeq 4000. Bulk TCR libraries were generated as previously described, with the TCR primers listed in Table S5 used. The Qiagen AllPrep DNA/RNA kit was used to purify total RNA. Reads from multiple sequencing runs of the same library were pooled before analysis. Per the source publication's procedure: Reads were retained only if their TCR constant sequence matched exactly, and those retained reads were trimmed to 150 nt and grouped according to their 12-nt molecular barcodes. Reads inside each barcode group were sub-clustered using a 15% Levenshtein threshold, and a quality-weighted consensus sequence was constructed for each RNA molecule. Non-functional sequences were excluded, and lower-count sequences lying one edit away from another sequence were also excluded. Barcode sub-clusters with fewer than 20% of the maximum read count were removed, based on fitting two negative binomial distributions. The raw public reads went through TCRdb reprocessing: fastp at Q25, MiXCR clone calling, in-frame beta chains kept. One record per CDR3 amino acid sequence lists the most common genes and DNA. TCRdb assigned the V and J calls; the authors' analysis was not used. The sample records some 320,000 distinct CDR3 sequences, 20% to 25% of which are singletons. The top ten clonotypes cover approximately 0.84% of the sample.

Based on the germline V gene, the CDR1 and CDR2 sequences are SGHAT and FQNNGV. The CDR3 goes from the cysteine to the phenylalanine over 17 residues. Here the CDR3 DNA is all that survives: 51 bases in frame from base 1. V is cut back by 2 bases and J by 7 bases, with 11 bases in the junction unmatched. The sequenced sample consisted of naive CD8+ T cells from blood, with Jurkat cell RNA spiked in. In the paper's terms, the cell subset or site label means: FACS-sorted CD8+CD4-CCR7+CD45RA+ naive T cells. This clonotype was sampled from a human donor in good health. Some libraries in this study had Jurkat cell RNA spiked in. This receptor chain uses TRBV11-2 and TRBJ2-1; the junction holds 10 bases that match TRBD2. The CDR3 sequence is CASSLLAGAGKLNEQFF. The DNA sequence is TGTGCCAGCAGCTTACTAGCGGGGGCCGGTAAGCTGAATGAGCAGTTCTTC.